This note documents a single TCR beta chain sequence. What it binds is not known. This specimen belongs to a study of T cells in localized non-small cell lung cancer. Study-level results: Paired adjacent lung recovered a median around 52 of the top 100 tumor clones.

Profiling relied on immunoSEQ multiplex PCR, and the TCRdb table lists in-frame clones only, not all of them. Of 3,000 to 4,500 clones listed, 20% to 25% were seen once; the top ten hold more than 25%. This specimen was lung tumor tissue, taken before any cancer treatment. The origin of this receptor is a woman aged 35 to 70 with stage I lung adenocarcinoma.

The CDR3 region has the DNA TGTGCCAGCAGTTGGGAGGTTCTGAACGAGCAGTACTTC. Translating gives CASSWEVLNEQYF. The chain is built from TRBV6-8 and TRBJ2-7; tentative D call: TRBD2 (6 bases). The ends were cut back, 4 bases at V and 5 bases at J, with 12 bases in the middle. Germline V gene data show CDR1 as MNHGY and CDR2 as SAAAGT. The CDR3 loop spans 13 amino acids.